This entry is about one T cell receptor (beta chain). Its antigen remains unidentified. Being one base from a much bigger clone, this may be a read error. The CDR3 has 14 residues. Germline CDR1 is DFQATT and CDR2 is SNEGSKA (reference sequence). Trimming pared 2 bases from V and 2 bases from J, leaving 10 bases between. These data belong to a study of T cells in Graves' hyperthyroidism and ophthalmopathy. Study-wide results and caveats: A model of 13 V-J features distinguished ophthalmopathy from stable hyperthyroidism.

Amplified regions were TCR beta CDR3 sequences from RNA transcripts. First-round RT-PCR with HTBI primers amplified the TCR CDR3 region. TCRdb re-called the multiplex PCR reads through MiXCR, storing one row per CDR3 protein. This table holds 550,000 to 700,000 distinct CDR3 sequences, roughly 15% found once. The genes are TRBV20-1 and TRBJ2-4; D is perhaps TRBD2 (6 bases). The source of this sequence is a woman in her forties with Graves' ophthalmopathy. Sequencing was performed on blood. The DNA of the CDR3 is TGCAGTGCTAGATCGGGACTCCCCAAAAACATTCAGTACTTC. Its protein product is CSARSGLPKNIQYF.